Sequencing of this T cell receptor beta chain was carried out in a study of PD-1 blockade in classical Hodgkin lymphoma. With regard to this clone: What it binds is not known.

Study results and limitations: CD8+ TCR diversity did not rise significantly by C4D1, unlike CD4+. Reported findings placed baseline TCR diversity lower in newly diagnosed patients (compared with healthy donors). Newly diagnosed patients had diversity similar to the baseline diversity of complete responders.

Assay: immunoSEQ multiplex PCR; the TCRdb copy retains only in-frame clones and omits some. In the table there are 90,000 to 100,000 clones, about 77% of which are singletons. As for time point: cycle 4 day 1 (C4D1), after five to seven weeks of nivolumab. Relapses following autologous stem cell transplantation were seen in all patients, with brentuximab vedotin exposure varying. Best responses were complete response, partial response or progressive disease. V dropped 5 bases and J dropped 0; count of bases not matched to a gene: 4. The CDR3 is 15 residues long. The germline V gene has CDR1 SSHAT and CDR2 FNYEAQ (reference sequence).

This sequence was found in a human donor with classical Hodgkin lymphoma. This chain links TRBV7-7 with TRBJ2-3; 8 nucleotides agree with TRBD2. This sample comprised peripheral blood mononuclear cells (PBMCs), obtained before the fourth cycle of nivolumab. The CDR3 nucleotides are TGTGCCAGCAGCAAGACTAGCGTGAGCACAGATACGCAGTATTTT. Protein product: CASSKTSVSTDTQYF.